The 8 T cell receptor beta chains given below trace back to one sample, sequenced in a study of regulatory T cells in long-lasting Graves disease. The time point was: persistent/refractory GD, antithyroid drugs over 5 years with positive TRAb. Generation of the TCR library employed RNA extracted from PBMCs. Building of the TCR beta libraries involved iRepertoire HTBI primers and Arm-PCR of CDR3 regions. Each CDR3 protein is one row after TCRdb ran MiXCR on the multiplex PCR reads. The data show about 310,000 distinct CDR3 sequences, around 20% seen once. This specimen was peripheral blood mononuclear cells (PBMCs), taken when the disease was refractory, from a patient treated with antithyroid drugs. The receptors were gathered from a female donor with Graves disease.

This clonotype was observed at least ten times. The chain has TRBV20-1 and TRBJ2-6, with a weak D call TRBD1 (6 bases). The germline V and J ends were trimmed by 5 bases and 3 bases, with 11 bases remaining between them. The germline V gene has CDR1 DFQATT and CDR2 SNEGSKA (reference sequence). The CDR3 consists of 14 residues. CDR3 sequence (DNA): TGCAGTGCTCTGGCAGGGGTTGGGGCCAACGTCCTGACTTTC. Its translation is CSALAGVGANVLTF.

J is TRBJ1-6 and V is TRBV5-1; D unresolved. V gave up 2 bases and J gave up 8 bases, with 11 bases separating them. CDR3 length: 14 residues. Germline V gene lookup returns CDR1 SGHRS and CDR2 YFSETQ. The CDR3 region has the DNA TGCGCCAGCAGCTTTAACGGGCCCGATTCACCCCTCCACTTT. Translated: CASSFNGPDSPLHF.

At least ten counts were recorded for this clonotype. J is TRBJ2-7 and V is TRBV28; the match to TRBD2 covers 7 bases. Trimming removed 5 bases from V and 3 bases from J; junction bases left unmatched: 7. Germline loops: CDR1 MDHEN, CDR2 SYDVKM. The CDR3 loop spans 14 amino acids. CDR3 amino acids: CASSPLGTNYEQYF. CDR3 DNA: TGTGCCAGCAGTCCGCTCGGGACTAACTACGAGCAGTACTTC.

This clonotype was seen more than once but under ten times. The CDR3 nucleotides read TGTGCCAGCAGGTTACATCCGGGACAGGGTCCAGATACGCAGTATTTT. Its protein is CASRLHPGQGPDTQYF. The chain recombines TRBV11-2 with TRBJ2-3, with 9 bases aligning to TRBD1. The CDR3 consists of 16 residues. Germline loops: CDR1 SGHAT, CDR2 FQNNGV. Trimming at V came to 6 bases and at J to 4 bases, leaving 11 bases not matched to a gene.

Remarks on this clonotype: Just one base apart from a much larger clone, this may be a read error. V gene TRBV6-5 combines with J gene TRBJ2-5; TRBD1 is a possible D gene (5 bases). V was pared by 5 bases and J by 1 base, with 14 bases between. The CDR3 totals 15 residues. Germline V lookup: CDR1 MNHEY, CDR2 SVGAGI. CDR3 in amino acids: CASSLSRQLQETQYF. CDR3 nucleotide sequence: TGTGCCAGCAGTCTCTCGAGACAGCTCCAAGAGACCCAGTACTTC.

This clonotype was counted between two and nine times. The CDR3 coding sequence is TGTGCCAGCAGCTTAAATGTTGGCACTAATGAAAAACTGTTTTTT. Translated, it gives CASSLNVGTNEKLFF. This chain connects TRBV11-2 to TRBJ1-4; the D is unclear. V was cut by 2 bases and J by 2 bases, with 9 bases left in between. Germline values: CDR1 SGHAT, CDR2 FQNNGV. CDR3 length equals 15 residues. The entire variable domain, with the rest obtained from reference TRBV11-2 and TRBJ1-4, is as follows: EAGVAQSPRYKIIEKRQSVAFWCNPISGHATLYWYQQILGQGPKLLIQFQNNGVVDDSQLPKDRFSAERLKGVDSTLKIQPAKLEDSAVYLCASSLNVGTNEKLFFGSGTQLSVL.

The chain employs TRBV28 and TRBJ2-5; D is unclear. The germline gives CDR1 MDHEN, CDR2 SYDVKM. CDR3 length: 14 residues. The V end lost 6 bases, the J end lost 5 bases, and 16 bases lay between the germline ends. CDR3 bases: TGTGCCAGCAGCCCAGCAGGAGTGGTGGAGACCCAGTACTTC. The encoded protein is CASSPAGVVETQYF.

This clonotype showed up many times. At one end the junction does not follow the germline gene, possibly because of a read error. This chain connects TRBV28 to TRBJ1-1; D gene ambiguous. The CDR3 has 12 amino acids. Germline CDR1 is MDHEN and CDR2 is SYDVKM. CDR3 nucleotide sequence: TGTGCCAGCAGTTTAGGTCCGACCCTCGTCGTCTTT. Its protein product is CASSLGPTLVVF.